This T cell receptor beta chain was captured in a study of OX40 agonist ivuxolimab in advanced cancers. Study-level background: Patients were dosed with the agonistic anti-OX40 (CD134) antibody ivuxolimab. Overall study results and limits: Expanded clones were, on average, more numerous among CD8+ T cells than CD4+.

Measured with immunoSEQ multiplex PCR; TCRdb has only the in-frame clones, and not every one. Of tens of thousands of clones in the sample, roughly 87% are singletons; the top ten hold less than 1.5%. People who had autoimmune disease history or systemic immunosuppression were excluded. This clone was detected a few times. Its target is unknown. J gave up 5 bases and V 6 bases, and 13 bases lay outside the gene matches. CDR1 is SGHAT and CDR2 is FQNNGV in the germline V gene. The CDR3 length is 15 residues. The source of this sequence is an adult with an advanced solid tumor such as melanoma, head and neck, liver or kidney cancer. This specimen consisted of CD4+ or CD8+ T cells sorted from blood, obtained in a trial of the OX40 agonist ivuxolimab. The rearrangement uses TRBV11-2 and TRBJ2-7; 7 nucleotides agree with TRBD2. The CDR3 reads CASRYAPAGENEQYF. CDR3 DNA sequence: TGTGCCAGCAGATACGCCCCTGCGGGAGAGAACGAGCAGTACTTC.